These 21 T cell receptor beta chains came from one sample sequenced in a study of blood T cell repertoires in COVID-19. Method: immunoSEQ multiplex PCR; TCRdb's copy keeps in-frame clones and lacks some. Among under 200,000 clones, approximately 84% were seen once, and the ten largest hold about 2.7%. Input material: peripheral blood. These receptors were obtained from a human donor with acute or convalescent COVID-19. The donor label of this sample is uncertain.

The chain is built from TRBV11-2 and TRBJ1-2, with TRBD1 matching 10 bases. CDR3 length: 17 amino acids. Germline V lookup: CDR1 SGHAT, CDR2 FQNNGV. After removal of 1 base from V and 2 bases from J, the junction contained 7 bases not matched to a gene. CDR3 sequence reads: CASSLGATGGLNYGYTF. The CDR3 DNA reads TGTGCCAGCAGCTTAGGGGCGACAGGGGGCTTAAACTATGGCTACACCTTC.

The chain joins TRBV28 to TRBJ2-6, with a weak D call TRBD1 (5 bases). V lost 5 bases and J 0 bases, leaving 5 bases between the germline ends. CDR3 size: 14 residues. Germline V gene sequence: CDR1 MDHEN, CDR2 SYDVKM. As DNA, the CDR3 is TGTGCCAGCAGTACAGGCTCTGGGGCCAACGTCCTGACTTTC. Translation gives CASSTGSGANVLTF.

The V and J genes are TRBV5-1 and TRBJ1-4; D remains unclear. The germline V gene encodes CDR1 SGHRS and CDR2 YFSETQ. Trimming pared 2 bases from V and 1 base from J, leaving 6 bases between. The CDR3 runs 14 residues. In nucleotides, the CDR3 is TGCGCCAGCAGCTTCGGCGGAACTAATGAAAAACTGTTTTTT. As protein: CASSFGGTNEKLFF. Drawing the rest from reference TRBV5-1 and TRBJ1-4, the complete variable domain is KAGVTQTPRYLIKTRGQQVTLSCSPISGHRSVSWYQQTPGQGLQFLFEYFSETQRNKGNFPGRFSGRQFSNSRSEMNVSTLELGDSALYLCASSFGGTNEKLFFGSGTQLSVL.

With respect to this clone: At one of its ends the junction is not consistent with the germline gene, which may arise from a read error. The V gene is TRBV6-5, the J gene TRBJ2-1, with TRBD1 as a possible D gene (6 bases). The CDR3 consists of 12 residues. Germline V lookup: CDR1 MNHEY, CDR2 SVGAGI. The CDR3 DNA follows: TGTGCCAGCAGTAGAATCGGACAGCGCCTACTCTTC. It is translated as CASSRIGQRLLF.

The V call is TRBV7-3, the J call TRBJ2-1, with 9 bases identical to TRBD2. CDR3 length equals 14 residues. From germline, CDR1 is SGHTA and CDR2 FQGTGA. V lost 5 bases and J lost 6; bases outside the gene matches: 5. CDR3 sequence reads: CASSTSGGINEQFF. For the CDR3, the DNA is TGTGCCAGCAGCACGAGCGGGGGGATCAATGAGCAGTTCTTC.

J is TRBJ1-3 and V is TRBV6-1; 9 bases line up with TRBD1. The V and J ends lost 2 bases and 11 bases, in that order; junction bases with no gene match: 7. The CDR3 is 14 residues long. Germline V lookup: CDR1 MNHNS, CDR2 SASEGT. The CDR3 here is CASSETGQGVSIYF. The CDR3 DNA follows: TGTGCCAGCAGTGAAACGGGACAGGGAGTTTCCATATATTTT.

Regarding this clone: One junction end does not reproduce the germline sequence, and a read error may be involved. The J gene is TRBJ2-2, the V gene TRBV6-1; tentatively, D is TRBD1 or TRBD2 (6 bases each). The CDR3 sequence is 15 residues long. CDR1 MNHNS and CDR2 SASEGT come from the germline V gene. CDR3 nucleotides: TGTGCCAGCAGAGAAGGGGGGCGGAACACCGGGGAGCTGTTTTTT. This gives the protein CASREGGRNTGELFF.

This clone has a handful of counts. Here the CDR3 DNA reads TGTGCCAGCAGCAGGAGTAATGAAAAACTGTTTTTT. Translation: CASSRSNEKLFF. The chain combines TRBV7-2 with TRBJ1-4; unclear D gene. This CDR3 is 12 amino acids long. Germline CDR1 is SGHTA and CDR2 is FQGNSA. Between the trimmed V and J ends, which lost 5 bases and 4 bases, there was a span of 5 bases.

The chain combines TRBV3-1 (or the pseudogene TRBV3-2) with TRBJ1-2, with 10 bases that match TRBD1. This CDR3 has 14 amino acids. V lost 4 bases to trimming and J lost 11 bases; unmatched junction nucleotides: 10. Germline loops: CDR1 LGHDT, CDR2 YNNKEL (reference sequence). CDR3 residues: CASSRDLTGGFYTF. The CDR3 region has the DNA TGTGCCAGCAGCCGAGACTTGACAGGGGGCTTTTACACCTTC.

This clone showed up just once. The J gene is TRBJ1-5, the V gene TRBV19, with a possible D match to TRBD1 (6 bases). This CDR3 is 15 amino acids long. The V gene lost 5 bases and the J gene lost 6 bases, with 17 bases spanning the gap. Per germline, CDR1 LNHDA and CDR2 SQIVND (reference sequence). CDR3 DNA: TGTGCCAGTAGTCTAATTGGGGGCGCGGGTCAGCCCCAGCATTTT. Its protein product is CASSLIGGAGQPQHF.

This chain connects TRBV7-9 to TRBJ1-2; a weak D match, TRBD1 (6 bases). CDR1 and CDR2 from the germline V gene are SEHNR and FQNEAQ (reference sequence). The CDR3 consists of 13 residues. V dropped 8 bases and J dropped 3 bases, with 13 bases sitting between them. The CDR3 bases are TGTGCCAGCGCGCGGGGGGCCGACTATGGCTACACCTTC. This sequence encodes CASARGADYGYTF.

This clone was detected a few times. The V call is TRBV4-1, the J call TRBJ1-6; weak D call: TRBD1 (6 bases). Trimming cost V 0 bases and J 6 bases, with 15 bases left between them. Germline V gene sequence: CDR1 MGHRA, CDR2 YSYEKL. The CDR3 length is 17 residues. The CDR3 sequence: CASSQDGGGASNSPLHF. The DNA for the CDR3 is TGCGCCAGCAGCCAAGATGGGGGGGGCGCGAGTAATTCACCCCTCCACTTT.

Only one count was recorded for this clone. V gene TRBV5-5 combines with J gene TRBJ2-7; tentative D call: TRBD1 (5 bases). From germline, CDR1 is SGHKS and CDR2 YYEKEE (reference sequence). Trimming took 0 bases from V and 3 from J, leaving 10 bases between them. The CDR3 is 14 amino acids. As DNA, the CDR3 is TGTGCCAGCAGCTTGGACAGGACCCTCTACGAGCAGTACTTC. It translates to CASSLDRTLYEQYF.

The chain couples TRBV7-8 to TRBJ2-7, with unresolved D. The ends were cut back, 1 base at V and 3 bases at J, with 7 bases in the middle. The CDR3 contains 13 residues. Germline loops: CDR1 SGHVS, CDR2 FQNEAQ. The CDR3 loop reads CASSLGSDYEQYF. The CDR3 DNA sequence: TGTGCCAGCAGCTTAGGATCAGACTACGAGCAGTACTTC.

This chain connects TRBV28 to TRBJ1-5; possibly TRBD1 for D (6 bases). Trimming cost V 5 bases and J 1 base, with 18 bases left between them. Germline V gene lookup returns CDR1 MDHEN and CDR2 SYDVKM. The CDR3 is 17 amino acids. The CDR3, as DNA: TGTGCCAGCAGTCTGGTATTCGGGGGGCGCAGCAATCAGCCCCAGCATTTT. The encoded protein is CASSLVFGGRSNQPQHF.

Notes on this clone: An end of the junction does not agree with germline; a read error may underlie this. The chain links TRBV11-2 to TRBJ1-6; TRBD1 is a possible D gene (5 bases). The V gene's germline CDR1 is SGHAT and CDR2 FQNNGV. There are 15 residues in the CDR3. The CDR3 sequence: CASSLGRAYNSPLHF. Here the CDR3 DNA reads TGTGCCAGCAGCTTGGGCAGGGCCTACAATTCACCCCTCCACTTT.

The V gene is TRBV25-1, the J gene TRBJ2-7; TRBD2 matches at 12 bases. The V and J ends lost 4 bases and 2 bases, in that order; junction bases with no gene match: 3. Germline V gene sequence: CDR1 MGHDK, CDR2 SYGVNS. The CDR3 runs 15 residues. CDR3 DNA: TGTGCCAGCAGTGTTCTAGCGGGAGGGCCCTACGAGCAGTACTTC. Translation: CASSVLAGGPYEQYF.

V and J are TRBV30 and TRBJ1-1; TRBD1 is a possible D gene (6 bases). This CDR3 is 13 amino acids long. Trimming stripped 3 bases from V and 5 bases from J, with 13 bases between. CDR1 and CDR2 from the germline V gene are GTSNPN and SVGIG (reference sequence). The CDR3 region has the DNA TGTGCCTGGAGCCCCCGGGGGGCAACTGAAGCTTTCTTT. It encodes CAWSPRGATEAFF.

This chain uses TRBV7-9 with TRBJ2-3; 15 bases agree with TRBD2. Germline V gives CDR1 SEHNR, CDR2 FQNEAQ (reference sequence). The CDR3 consists of 17 residues. V trimming: 4 bases; J trimming: 5 bases; junction bases outside the gene matches: 7. The CDR3 loop is CASSSGTSGGPGDTQYF. CDR3 nucleotide sequence: TGTGCCAGCAGCTCTGGGACTAGCGGGGGGCCGGGAGATACGCAGTATTTT.

The chain has TRBV15 and TRBJ2-2; maybe TRBD1 (5 bases). Germline values: CDR1 LNHNV, CDR2 YYDKDF (reference sequence). V shed 8 bases and J shed 1 base, with 11 bases lying between them. The CDR3 runs 14 residues. Here the CDR3 reads CATSGRLNTGELFF. The CDR3 nucleotides read TGTGCCACCTCAGGGCGATTGAACACCGGGGAGCTGTTTTTT.

The genes are TRBV6-5 and TRBJ2-1; D perhaps matches TRBD1 (6 bases). CDR3 length: 15 residues. Germline CDR1 MNHEY, CDR2 SVGAGI. V shed 6 bases and J shed 7 bases, with 19 bases lying between them. The CDR3 here is CASRLGTQFTNEQFF. The CDR3 region has the DNA TGTGCCAGCAGACTCGGGACACAGTTTACAAATGAGCAGTTCTTC.